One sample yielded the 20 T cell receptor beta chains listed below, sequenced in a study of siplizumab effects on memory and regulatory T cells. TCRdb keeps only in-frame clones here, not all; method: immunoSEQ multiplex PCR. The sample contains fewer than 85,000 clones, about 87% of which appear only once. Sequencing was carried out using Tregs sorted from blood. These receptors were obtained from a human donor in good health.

CDR3 amino acids: CASSLGQGRRNTEAFF. In nucleotides, the CDR3 is TGTGCCAGCAGCTTGGGACAGGGAAGACGGAACACTGAAGCTTTCTTT. The chain recombines TRBV5-5 with TRBJ1-1; TRBD1 aligns across 7 bases. V was clipped by 0 bases and J by 1 base; unmatched bases: 6. Germline V CDR1 and CDR2: SGHKS, YYEKEE (reference sequence). This CDR3 has 16 amino acids.

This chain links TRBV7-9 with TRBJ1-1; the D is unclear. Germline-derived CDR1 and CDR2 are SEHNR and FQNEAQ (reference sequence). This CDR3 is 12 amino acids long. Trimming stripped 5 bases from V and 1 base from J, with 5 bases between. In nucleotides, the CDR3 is TGTGCCAGCAGCCTAACGAACACTGAAGCTTTCTTT. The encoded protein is CASSLTNTEAFF.

In DNA form, the CDR3 reads TGTGCCAGTAGTATCCCTTCCGGGCCCCAGCATTTT. This gives the protein CASSIPSGPQHF. The chain links TRBV19 to TRBJ1-5, with D unresolved. Trimming pared 3 bases from V and 9 bases from J, leaving 9 bases between. Germline lookup yields CDR1 LNHDA and CDR2 SQIVND (reference sequence). The CDR3 spans 12 residues.

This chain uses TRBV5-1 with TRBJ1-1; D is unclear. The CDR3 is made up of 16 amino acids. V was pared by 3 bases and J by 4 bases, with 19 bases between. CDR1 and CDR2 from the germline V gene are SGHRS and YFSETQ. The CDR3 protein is CASSSDVGLSGTEAFF. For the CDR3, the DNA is TGCGCCAGCAGCTCGGATGTAGGGTTAAGTGGCACTGAAGCTTTCTTT.

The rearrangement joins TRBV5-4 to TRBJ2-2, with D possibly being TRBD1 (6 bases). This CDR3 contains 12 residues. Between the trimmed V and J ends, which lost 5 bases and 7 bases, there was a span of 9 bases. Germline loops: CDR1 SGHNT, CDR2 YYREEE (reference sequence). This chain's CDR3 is CASSTGFGELFF. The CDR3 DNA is TGTGCCAGCAGTACAGGGTTCGGGGAGCTGTTTTTT.

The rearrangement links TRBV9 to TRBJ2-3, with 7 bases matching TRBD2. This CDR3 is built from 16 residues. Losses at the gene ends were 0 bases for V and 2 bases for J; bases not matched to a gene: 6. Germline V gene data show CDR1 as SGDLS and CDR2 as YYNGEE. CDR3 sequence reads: CASSVAGGGSTDTQYF. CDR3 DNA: TGTGCCAGCAGCGTAGCTGGGGGGGGATCCACAGATACGCAGTATTTT.

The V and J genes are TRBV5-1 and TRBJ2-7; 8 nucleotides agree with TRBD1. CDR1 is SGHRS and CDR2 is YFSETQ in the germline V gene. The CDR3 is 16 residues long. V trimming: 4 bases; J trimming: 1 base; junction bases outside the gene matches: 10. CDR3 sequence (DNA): TGCGCCAGCAGCGTCGGACAGGGATTGGGATCCTACGAGCAGTACTTC. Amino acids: CASSVGQGLGSYEQYF.

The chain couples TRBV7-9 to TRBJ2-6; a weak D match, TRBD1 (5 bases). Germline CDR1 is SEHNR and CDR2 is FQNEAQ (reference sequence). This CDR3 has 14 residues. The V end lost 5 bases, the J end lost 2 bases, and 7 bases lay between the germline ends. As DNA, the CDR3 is TGTGCCAGCAGCCCAGGGACTGGGGCCAACGTCCTGACTTTC. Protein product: CASSPGTGANVLTF. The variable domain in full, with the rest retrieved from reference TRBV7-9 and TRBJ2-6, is DTGVSQNPRHKITKRGQNVTFRCDPISEHNRLYWYRQTLGQGPEFLTYFQNEAQLEKSRLLSDRFSAERPKGSFSTLEIQRTEQGDSAMYLCASSPGTGANVLTFGAGSRLTVL.

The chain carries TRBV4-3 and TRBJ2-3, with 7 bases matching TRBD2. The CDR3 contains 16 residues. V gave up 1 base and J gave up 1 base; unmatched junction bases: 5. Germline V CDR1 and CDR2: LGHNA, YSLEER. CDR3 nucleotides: TGCGCCAGCAGCCAAGCCCTAACTAGCGGCACAGATACGCAGTATTTT. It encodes CASSQALTSGTDTQYF.

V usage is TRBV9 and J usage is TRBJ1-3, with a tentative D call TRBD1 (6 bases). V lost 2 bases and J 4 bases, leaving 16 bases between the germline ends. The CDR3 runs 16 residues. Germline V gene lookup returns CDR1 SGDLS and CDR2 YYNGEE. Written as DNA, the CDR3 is TGTGCCAGCAGCGTGCTACCGATGGGGACAGGAAACACCATATATTTT. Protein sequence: CASSVLPMGTGNTIYF.

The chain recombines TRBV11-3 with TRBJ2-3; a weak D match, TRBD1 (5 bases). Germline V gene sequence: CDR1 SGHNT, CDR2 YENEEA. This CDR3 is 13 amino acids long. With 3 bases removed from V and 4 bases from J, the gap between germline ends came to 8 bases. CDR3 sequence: CASSFTGSDTQYF. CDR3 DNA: TGTGCCAGCAGCTTTACAGGTTCAGATACGCAGTATTTT.

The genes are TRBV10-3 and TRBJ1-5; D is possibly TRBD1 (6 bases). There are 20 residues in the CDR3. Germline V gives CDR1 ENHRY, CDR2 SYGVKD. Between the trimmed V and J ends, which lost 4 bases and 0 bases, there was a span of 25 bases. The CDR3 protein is CAISAGAGAAPNYSNQPQHF. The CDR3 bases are TGTGCCATCAGTGCCGGGGCAGGGGCCGCGCCGAACTATAGCAATCAGCCCCAGCATTTT.

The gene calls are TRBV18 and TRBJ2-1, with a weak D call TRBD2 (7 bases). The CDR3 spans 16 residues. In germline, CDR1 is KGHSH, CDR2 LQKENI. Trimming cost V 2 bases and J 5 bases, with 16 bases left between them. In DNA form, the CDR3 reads TGTGCCAGCTCACCAGGGCGGGGGACATGGAACAATGAGCAGTTCTTC. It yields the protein CASSPGRGTWNNEQFF.

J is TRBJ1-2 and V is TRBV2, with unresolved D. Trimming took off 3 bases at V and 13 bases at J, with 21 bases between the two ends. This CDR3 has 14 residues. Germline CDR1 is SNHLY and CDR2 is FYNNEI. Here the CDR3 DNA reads TGTGCCAGCAGTGAGACAACAGCGAGCTTCGGACTCACCTTC. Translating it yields CASSETTASFGLTF.

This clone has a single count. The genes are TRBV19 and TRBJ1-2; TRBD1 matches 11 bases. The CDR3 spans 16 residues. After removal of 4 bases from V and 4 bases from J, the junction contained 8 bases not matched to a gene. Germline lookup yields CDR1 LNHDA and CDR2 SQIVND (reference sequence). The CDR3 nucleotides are TGTGCCAGTAGTACTCATGGGACAGGGGGTACCTATGGCTACACCTTC. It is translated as CASSTHGTGGTYGYTF.

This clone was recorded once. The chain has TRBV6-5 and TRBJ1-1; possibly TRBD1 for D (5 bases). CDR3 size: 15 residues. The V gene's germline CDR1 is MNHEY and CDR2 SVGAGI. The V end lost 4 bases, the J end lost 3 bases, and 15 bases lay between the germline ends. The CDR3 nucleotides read TGTGCCAGCAGTTTTCGCAGGGTGGGGTACACTGAAGCTTTCTTT. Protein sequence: CASSFRRVGYTEAFF.

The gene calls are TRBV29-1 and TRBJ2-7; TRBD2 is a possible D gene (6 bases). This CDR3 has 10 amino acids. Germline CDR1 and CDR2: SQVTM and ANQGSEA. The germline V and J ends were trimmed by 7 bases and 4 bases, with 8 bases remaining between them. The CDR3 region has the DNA TGCAGCGGGGGGGTTTACGAGCAGTACTTC. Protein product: CSGGVYEQYF.

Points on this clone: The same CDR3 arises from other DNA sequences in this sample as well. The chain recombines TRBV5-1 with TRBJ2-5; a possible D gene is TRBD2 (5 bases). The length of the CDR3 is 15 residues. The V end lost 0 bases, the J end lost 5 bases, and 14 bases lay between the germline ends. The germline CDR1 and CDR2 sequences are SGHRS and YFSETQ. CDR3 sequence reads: CASSLVRGARETQYF. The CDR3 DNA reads TGCGCCAGCAGCTTGGTCCGGGGAGCCCGGGAGACCCAGTACTTC.

In nucleotides, the CDR3 is TGTGCCAGTAGTATAGCCCGGGGGGGTACAGATACGCAGTATTTT. Its translation: CASSIARGGTDTQYF. This sequence joins TRBV19 and TRBJ2-3; TRBD2 matches at 8 bases. J was trimmed by 3 bases and V by 1 base; bases with no gene match: 3. There are 15 residues in the CDR3. Germline V CDR1 and CDR2: LNHDA, SQIVND (reference sequence).

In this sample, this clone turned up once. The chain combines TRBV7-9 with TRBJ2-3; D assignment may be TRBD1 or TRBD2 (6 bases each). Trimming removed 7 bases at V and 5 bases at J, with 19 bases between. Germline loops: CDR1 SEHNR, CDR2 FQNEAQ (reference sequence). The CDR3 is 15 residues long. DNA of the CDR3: TGTGCCAGCACCAACCCCGATGGGGGGCGAGATACGCAGTATTTT. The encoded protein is CASTNPDGGRDTQYF.